Each of the 10 T cell receptor beta chains below was sequenced from the same sample in a study of vaccination effects on CD4 cells after COVID-19. The repertoire was sequenced with immunoSEQ multiplex PCR; TCRdb's copy has only in-frame clones and lacks some. The table shows about 29,000 clones, with under 85% occurring only once. Antigens for these TCRs are unknown. Expansion with viral peptide pools was applied to antigen-specific CD4+ T cells by the ViraFEST assay prior to sequencing. Having been cultured for less than 12 days, the cells underwent CD4+ T cell isolation. Participants were vaccinated with two doses of either the BNT162b2 or mRNA-1273 vaccine. Source: CD4+ T cells from PBMCs cultured with HCoV-OC43 spike peptides, taken after COVID-19 vaccination. As to subset: HCoV-OC43 spike overlapping peptide pool stimulation. The source is a human donor who received a COVID-19 vaccine.

This clone has a handful of counts. The V gene is TRBV7-8, the J gene TRBJ2-1, with D unclear. This CDR3 has 14 amino acids. Germline CDR1 is SGHVS and CDR2 is FQNEAQ. Trimming pared 0 bases from V and 9 bases from J, leaving 12 bases between. CDR3 sequence (DNA): TGTGCCAGCAGCTTAGCGGGATCGTATGTTGAGCAGTTCTTC. It yields the protein CASSLAGSYVEQFF.

This clone appeared once. CDR3: CASSMTPQGSSGNTIYF. The CDR3 DNA reads TGTGCCAGTAGTATGACCCCCCAAGGGAGCTCTGGAAACACCATATATTTT. The V gene is TRBV19, the J gene TRBJ1-3; D not resolved. From germline, CDR1 is LNHDA and CDR2 SQIVND (reference sequence). The CDR3 runs 17 residues. Trimming removed 3 bases at V and 0 bases at J, with 15 bases between.

This rearrangement joins TRBV2 to TRBJ1-1, with D maybe TRBD1 (6 bases). CDR1 is SNHLY, CDR2 FYNNEI, per germline. The CDR3 sequence is 13 residues long. Trimming left V 2 bases short and J 8 bases short, with 12 bases between. DNA of the CDR3: TGTGCCAGCAGTGAACAGGGGAGGGGAGAAGCTTTCTTT. As protein: CASSEQGRGEAFF.

V gene TRBV5-1 combines with J gene TRBJ2-2, with D perhaps being TRBD1 or TRBD2 (6 bases each). Trimming left V 4 bases short and J 3 bases short, with 19 bases between. This CDR3 region has 17 residues. Germline V gives CDR1 SGHRS, CDR2 YFSETQ. CDR3 nucleotide sequence: TGCGCCAGCAGCACCGGAGGGGGGAGAGTCGACACCGGGGAGCTGTTTTTT. This sequence encodes CASSTGGGRVDTGELFF.

This chain connects TRBV11-2 to TRBJ2-7; TRBD1 matches at 7 bases. Germline trimming cut 4 bases from V and 0 bases from J; bases unmatched to any gene: 9. This CDR3 is 16 amino acids long. Germline V gene lookup returns CDR1 SGHAT and CDR2 FQNNGV. As DNA, the CDR3 is TGTGCCAGCAGCTCTCCGACAGGGATTAGCTCCTACGAGCAGTACTTC. Protein: CASSSPTGISSYEQYF.

The V gene is TRBV5-5, the J gene TRBJ2-1; 7 positions match TRBD2. V was pared by 3 bases and J by 0 bases, with 6 bases of the junction left unmatched. From germline, CDR1 is SGHKS and CDR2 YYEKEE (reference sequence). The CDR3 is 16 residues long. The CDR3 is CASSSSSGISYNEQFF. In nucleotides, the CDR3 is TGTGCCAGCAGCTCGTCTAGCGGTATCTCCTACAATGAGCAGTTCTTC.

The chain carries TRBV18 and TRBJ2-2; D gene unclear. The germline V gene has CDR1 KGHSH and CDR2 LQKENI. This CDR3 comprises 15 residues. Trimming left V 1 base short and J 6 bases short, with 12 bases between. The CDR3 DNA sequence: TGTGCCAGCTCACCACAAAGAATCAAGGCCGGGGAGCTGTTTTTT. This translates into CASSPQRIKAGELFF.

The chain is built from TRBV3-1 (or the pseudogene TRBV3-2) and TRBJ1-6; the D is unclear. Germline values: CDR1 LGHDT, CDR2 YNNKEL (reference sequence). CDR3 length equals 16 residues. Trimming stripped 4 bases from V and 7 bases from J, with 17 bases between. The CDR3 here is CASSPQALAVNSPLHF. CDR3 nucleotides: TGTGCCAGCAGCCCTCAAGCGCTGGCAGTGAATTCACCCCTCCACTTT.

The CDR3 region is CASSQDRTSGTDTQYF. The CDR3 DNA follows: TGTGCCAGCAGCCAAGATCGGACTAGTGGCACAGATACGCAGTATTTT. This chain connects TRBV4-2 to TRBJ2-3; 7 bases are a match to TRBD2. Germline loops: CDR1 LGHNA, CDR2 YNFKEQ. J was trimmed by 1 base and V by 0 bases; bases with no gene match: 4. CDR3 length: 16 residues.

The rearrangement joins TRBV2 to TRBJ1-5; weak D call: TRBD1 (6 bases). V gave up 6 bases and J gave up 3 bases, with 12 bases separating them. The CDR3 spans 14 residues. Germline V gives CDR1 SNHLY, CDR2 FYNNEI. The CDR3 DNA reads as TGTGCCAGCAGCCAAGGACAGTCCAATCAGCCCCAGCATTTT. Protein sequence: CASSQGQSNQPQHF.